The 29 T cell receptor beta chains in this list originate from one sample, sequenced in a study of blood T cells in healthy people across ages. Through a sample-barcoded 5' primer and a J-beta primer mix, a second PCR was run for roughly 6 to 12 cycles. TCRdb analysed the 5' RACE reads with MiXCR anew, one entry per CDR3 protein. The table shows fewer than 1.5 million distinct CDR3 sequences, with roughly 40% occurring only once. Sequencing used blood. The receptors were sampled from a woman between 18 and 29 years old in good health.

The rearrangement links TRBV20-1 to TRBJ1-4; unclear D gene. In germline, CDR1 is DFQATT, CDR2 SNEGSKA (reference sequence). Trimming took off 0 bases at V and 4 bases at J, with 12 bases between the two ends. CDR3 length: 15 amino acids. CDR3 sequence reads: CSARDLEQLNEKLFF. CDR3 DNA sequence: TGCAGTGCTAGAGATCTGGAGCAGCTTAATGAAAAACTGTTTTTT.

The chain carries TRBV5-1 and TRBJ2-1, with 7 bases aligning to TRBD1. TRBJ2-7 matches the DNA end more closely, so the J call is doubtful. Germline CDR1 is SGHRS and CDR2 is YFSETQ. The CDR3 is made up of 16 amino acids. The chain's CDR3 is CASSLGQGASYNEQYF. The DNA of the CDR3 is TGCGCCAGCAGCTTGGGACAGGGAGCTTCCTACAATGAGCAGTACTTC.

In this sample, this clonotype turned up many times. This rearrangement joins TRBV7-6 to TRBJ2-5; a weak D match, TRBD1 (5 bases). Germline CDR1 reads SGHVS; CDR2 reads FNYEAQ. The CDR3 is 17 residues long. The V gene lost 0 bases and the J gene lost 4 bases, with 18 bases spanning the gap. CDR3 sequence reads: CASSLALNFRVRETQYF. The CDR3 nucleotides read TGTGCCAGCAGCTTAGCGCTAAATTTCAGGGTGAGAGAGACCCAGTACTTC.

This clonotype was seen only once. This chain joins TRBV2 and TRBJ2-5, with D possibly being TRBD2 (6 bases). The CDR3 has 14 amino acids. V lost 8 bases, J lost 5 bases, and 18 bases lay in between. The germline V gene encodes CDR1 SNHLY and CDR2 FYNNEI. The CDR3 protein is CASCVAEVCETQYF. For the CDR3, the DNA is TGTGCCAGCTGCGTAGCGGAGGTCTGTGAGACCCAGTACTTC.

J is TRBJ2-1 and V is TRBV9; 7 nucleotides line up with TRBD2. The CDR3 has 15 residues. Per the germline V gene, CDR1 is SGDLS and CDR2 is YYNGEE. The trim removed 0 bases at V and 1 base at J, leaving 1 base unmatched. CDR3 in amino acids: CASSVDGGSYNEQFF. DNA of the CDR3: TGTGCCAGCAGCGTAGACGGGGGGTCCTACAATGAGCAGTTCTTC.

In nucleotides, the CDR3 is TGCAGTGCGGACGACAGGGCGAACACTGAAGCTTTCTTT. This translates into CSADDRANTEAFF. The chain has TRBV20-1 and TRBJ1-1; TRBD1 matches at 7 bases. Per germline, CDR1 DFQATT and CDR2 SNEGSKA (reference sequence). This CDR3 has 13 amino acids. Trimming at V came to 6 bases and at J to 1 base, leaving 5 bases not matched to a gene.

The chain has TRBV7-9 and TRBJ1-1, with D unresolved. Per germline, CDR1 SEHNR and CDR2 FQNEAQ (reference sequence). V was clipped by 5 bases and J by 0 bases, with 16 bases between them. There are 16 residues in the CDR3. The CDR3 DNA follows: TGTGCCAGCAGCGCCCTTAATGTGGGGATGAACACTGAAGCTTTCTTT. Protein sequence: CASSALNVGMNTEAFF.

The J gene is TRBJ2-3, the V gene TRBV7-9; a possible D gene is TRBD2 (6 bases). V shed 3 bases and J shed 0 bases, with 19 bases lying between them. CDR3 size: 18 residues. The germline gives CDR1 SEHNR, CDR2 FQNEAQ (reference sequence). Here the CDR3 DNA reads TGTGCCAGCAGCTTTGAGAGGGAGGCCCCCCTTAGCACAGATACGCAGTATTTT. This sequence encodes CASSFEREAPLSTDTQYF. The whole variable domain, filled in from reference TRBV7-9 and TRBJ2-3, reads DTGVSQNPRHKITKRGQNVTFRCDPISEHNRLYWYRQTLGQGPEFLTYFQNEAQLEKSRLLSDRFSAERPKGSFSTLEIQRTEQGDSAMYLCASSFEREAPLSTDTQYFGPGTRLTVL.

This chain connects TRBV4-1 to TRBJ1-2; no definite D call. Trimming took 8 bases from V and 1 from J, leaving 11 bases between them. CDR1 is MGHRA, CDR2 YSYEKL, per germline. This CDR3 has 13 amino acids. The CDR3 DNA is TGCGCCAGCCAGCCGAGTCTTAACTATGGCTACACCTTC. This translates into CASQPSLNYGYTF.

V usage is TRBV20-1 and J usage is TRBJ2-3; no firm D call. Trimming took off 1 base at V and 3 bases at J, with 11 bases between the two ends. CDR3 size: 14 residues. CDR1 is DFQATT, CDR2 SNEGSKA, per germline (reference sequence). The CDR3: CSARGLWDTDTQYF. CDR3 nucleotide sequence: TGCAGTGCTAGAGGACTGTGGGATACAGATACGCAGTATTTT.

This clonotype was counted a few times. V is TRBV20-1 and J is TRBJ2-7; D is possibly TRBD1 or TRBD2 (5 bases each). CDR3 length: 15 residues. Germline V gives CDR1 DFQATT, CDR2 SNEGSKA (reference sequence). Trimming shortened V by 6 bases and J by 5 bases, and 23 bases separated the two germline ends. The CDR3 loop is CSAVGTQTPLDEQYF. The CDR3 bases are TGCAGTGCGGTCGGGACGCAGACCCCACTCGACGAGCAGTACTTC.

This clonotype was seen once. The rearrangement links TRBV10-2 to TRBJ2-6; D remains ambiguous. Trimming removed 3 bases from V and 2 bases from J, with 8 bases in between. CDR1 WSHSY and CDR2 SAAADI come from the germline V gene. The CDR3 covers 15 residues. In DNA, the CDR3 is TGCGCCAGCAGTGAACGGGCAGCTGGGGCCAACGTCCTGACTTTC. Protein sequence: CASSERAAGANVLTF.

The chain uses TRBV7-8 and TRBJ2-3, with 13 bases that match TRBD2. This CDR3 contains 19 residues. V lost 3 bases to trimming and J lost 4 bases; unmatched junction nucleotides: 13. Germline V gives CDR1 SGHVS, CDR2 FQNEAQ. The CDR3 protein is CASSLPKDGTSGAADTQYF. The CDR3 DNA is TGTGCCAGCAGCTTGCCCAAAGATGGGACTAGCGGGGCCGCAGATACGCAGTATTTT.

The chain has TRBV7-9 and TRBJ2-7; D is unclear. The CDR3 runs 14 residues. V was shortened by 1 base and J by 7 bases, with 14 bases between the two germline ends. Germline assignment: CDR1 SEHNR and CDR2 FQNEAQ (reference sequence). CDR3 sequence reads: CASSLEARVDEQYF. The CDR3 region has the DNA TGTGCCAGCAGCTTAGAAGCCCGAGTGGATGAGCAGTACTTC. Combining the CDR3 with reference TRBV7-9 and TRBJ2-7 gives the whole variable domain DTGVSQNPRHKITKRGQNVTFRCDPISEHNRLYWYRQTLGQGPEFLTYFQNEAQLEKSRLLSDRFSAERPKGSFSTLEIQRTEQGDSAMYLCASSLEARVDEQYFGPGTRLTVT.

The rearrangement uses TRBV12-5 and TRBJ2-1; D tentatively fits TRBD1 or TRBD2 (7 bases each). The CDR3 is 14 residues long. Trimming left V 5 bases short and J 4 bases short, with 12 bases between. Germline values: CDR1 LGHNT, CDR2 FRNRAP. The CDR3 region is CASGPGGGYNEQFF. CDR3 bases: TGTGCTAGTGGTCCAGGGGGGGGATACAATGAGCAGTTCTTC.

The chain links TRBV24-1 to TRBJ2-5, with no clear D. The V gene lost 2 bases and the J gene lost 11 bases, with 14 bases spanning the gap. Per germline, CDR1 KGHDR and CDR2 SFDVKD. CDR3 length equals 13 residues. The CDR3 DNA follows: TGTGCCACCAGTGATTCCACCTACAATGAGCAGTACTTC. As protein: CATSDSTYNEQYF.

To note about this clonotype: One junction end does not reproduce the germline sequence, and a read error may be involved. The rearrangement links TRBV25-1 to TRBJ2-7, with D uncertain. Per germline, CDR1 MGHDK and CDR2 SYGVNS. The CDR3 contains 14 residues. The CDR3 DNA reads TGTGCCAGCAGTGATCCCTCCACCGCCTACGAGCAGCACTTC. Translated, it gives CASSDPSTAYEQHF.

This clonotype came up a few times. The rearrangement links TRBV7-9 to TRBJ2-7; no reliable D call. The J call is doubtful: the DNA matches TRBJ2-5 better. The CDR3 length is 14 residues. CDR1 and CDR2 (germline): SEHNR, FQNEAQ (reference sequence). The CDR3 DNA follows: TGTGCCAGCAGCTTAGGGCCCCGACGGGAGACCCAGTACTTC. Residues: CASSLGPRRETQYF.

CDR3 sequence reads: CASSISWGTDTQYF. The CDR3 bases are TGTGCCAGCAGTATTAGCTGGGGGACAGATACGCAGTATTTT. The chain has TRBV6-1 and TRBJ2-3; D may match TRBD1 or TRBD2 (5 bases each). Trimming took off 5 bases at V and 3 bases at J, with 12 bases between the two ends. The CDR3 spans 14 residues. Germline V CDR1 and CDR2: MNHNS, SASEGT.

The genes are TRBV6-6 and TRBJ2-2, with D perhaps TRBD1 (5 bases). Germline V gives CDR1 MNHNY, CDR2 SVGAGI (reference sequence). V gave up 0 bases and J gave up 7 bases, with 12 bases separating them. CDR3 size: 15 residues. CDR3 nucleotides: TGTGCCAGCAGTTACTCTGGACAAGTTGACGGGGAGCTGTTTTTT. Its protein is CASSYSGQVDGELFF.

This rearrangement joins TRBV20-1 to TRBJ2-7; 8 bases are a match to TRBD1. CDR1 is DFQATT and CDR2 is SNEGSKA in the germline V gene (reference sequence). J lost 4 bases, V lost 4 bases, and 12 bases had no gene match. The CDR3 runs to 15 residues. The CDR3: CSAKDGQGSNYEQYF. Here the CDR3 DNA reads TGCAGTGCTAAAGATGGACAGGGCTCAAATTACGAGCAGTACTTC.

The rearrangement links TRBV4-2 to TRBJ2-2; TRBD2 matches at 11 bases. The CDR3 covers 16 residues. Germline loops: CDR1 LGHNA, CDR2 YNFKEQ. J gave up 4 bases and V 4 bases, and 5 bases lay outside the gene matches. CDR3 region: CASSPGGLAGTGELFF. CDR3 bases: TGTGCCAGCAGCCCCGGAGGACTAGCGGGCACCGGGGAGCTGTTTTTT.

The gene calls are TRBV28 and TRBJ2-7; D might be TRBD2 (5 bases). CDR3 length: 14 residues. The V end was cut by 11 bases, the J end by 4 bases, with 21 bases between. The germline V gene encodes CDR1 MDHEN and CDR2 SYDVKM. The CDR3 loop is CASSHRGVGYEQYF. As DNA, the CDR3 is TGTGCCTCTTCGCATCGGGGTGTAGGGTACGAGCAGTACTTC.

This clonotype was observed a few times. V usage is TRBV6-6 and J usage is TRBJ2-1; 7 bases line up with TRBD1. There are 15 residues in the CDR3. CDR1 MNHNY and CDR2 SVGAGI come from the germline V gene (reference sequence). With V trimmed by 4 bases and J by 3 bases, 6 bases remained unmatched. CDR3 amino acids: CASSSSGGVYNEQFF. DNA for the CDR3: TGTGCCAGCAGTTCCTCAGGGGGAGTCTACAATGAGCAGTTCTTC.

This clonotype came up many times. The V gene is TRBV20-1, the J gene TRBJ2-3; D is uncertain. V was cut by 1 base and J by 4 bases, with 0 bases left in between. Germline-derived CDR1 and CDR2 are DFQATT and SNEGSKA (reference sequence). CDR3 length equals 10 residues. The CDR3 sequence: CSARADTQYF. DNA of the CDR3: TGCAGTGCTAGAGCAGATACGCAGTATTTT.

The chain has TRBV28 and TRBJ1-2; 7 bases fit TRBD1. The CDR3 length is 14 residues. With 6 bases clipped from V and 8 bases from J, the junction kept 12 bases outside the gene matches. Germline V gives CDR1 MDHEN, CDR2 SYDVKM. The chain's CDR3 is CASRPGTEPRGYTF. As DNA, the CDR3 is TGTGCCAGCAGGCCCGGGACAGAGCCCCGGGGCTACACCTTC.

The J gene is TRBJ2-1, the V gene TRBV2; 10 nucleotides match TRBD2. Trimming removed 2 bases from V and 6 bases from J; junction bases left unmatched: 4. This CDR3 region has 15 residues. Germline CDR1 is SNHLY and CDR2 is FYNNEI. The CDR3 region has the DNA TGTGCCAGCAGTGAACGGCTAGCGGGGGCCAATGAGCAGTTCTTC. Translated, it gives CASSERLAGANEQFF.

The V call is TRBV6-6, the J call TRBJ1-6; the D is unclear. Germline values: CDR1 MNHNY, CDR2 SVGAGI (reference sequence). With 5 bases removed from V and 13 bases from J, the gap between germline ends came to 12 bases. The CDR3 is 12 amino acids. The CDR3 region is CASSTRTGPLHF. In nucleotides, the CDR3 is TGTGCCAGCAGTACTAGGACGGGGCCCCTCCACTTT.

This sequence joins TRBV5-1 and TRBJ1-3; TRBD1 might be the D (5 bases). V was shortened by 3 bases and J by 8 bases, with 21 bases between the two germline ends. CDR1 and CDR2 from the germline V gene are SGHRS and YFSETQ. This CDR3 contains 16 residues. The CDR3 here is CASSSPGGTPGDTIYF. In DNA form, the CDR3 reads TGCGCCAGCAGCTCCCCAGGAGGCACTCCGGGGGACACCATATATTTT.